The next 32 T cell receptor beta chains were all read from a single sample in a study of Graves' ophthalmopathy and Graves' hyperthyroidism. From RNA, the CDR3 regions of TCR beta chains were amplified and sequenced. Second-round multiplex PCR followed a first-round RT-PCR using HTBI primers. TCRdb ran MiXCR on the multiplex PCR reads and lists one entry per CDR3 protein. The sample has 200,000 to 250,000 distinct CDR3 sequences; roughly a fifth are singletons. Sequencing was performed on peripheral blood. The receptors derive from a woman between 45 and 65 years old with Graves' ophthalmopathy.

The rearrangement links TRBV11-2 to TRBJ2-7, with D uncertain. The ends were cut back, 2 bases at V and 5 bases at J, with 22 bases in the middle. CDR1 is SGHAT, CDR2 FQNNGV, per germline. The CDR3 is 17 amino acids. Here the CDR3 reads CASSLYGFPLSIDEQYF. The DNA for the CDR3 is TGTGCCAGCAGCTTATATGGGTTCCCTCTTAGCATCGACGAGCAGTACTTC.

This clonotype was detected many times. V usage is TRBV29-1 and J usage is TRBJ2-7, with D possibly being TRBD2 (5 bases). V lost 0 bases, J lost 3 bases, and 18 bases lay in between. Germline V gene sequence: CDR1 SQVTM, CDR2 ANQGSEA. This CDR3 has 16 residues. The CDR3 reads CSVEDQSGLGSYEQYF. The CDR3 DNA is TGCAGCGTTGAAGATCAGTCGGGGTTAGGAAGCTACGAGCAGTACTTC.

The J gene is TRBJ1-1, the V gene TRBV12-3 or TRBV12-4; no clear D. Between the trimmed V and J ends, which lost 3 bases and 5 bases, there was a span of 10 bases. This CDR3 has 13 residues. The CDR3 region is CASSFKVGTEAFF. In DNA form, the CDR3 reads TGTGCCAGCAGTTTTAAGGTTGGTACTGAAGCTTTCTTT.

Concerning this clonotype: The conserved phenylalanine or tryptophan is not found at the CDR3 terminus, so this likely reflects a read error. The J gene is TRBJ2-7, the V gene TRBV2, with TRBD1 identical over 8 bases. The germline V gene has CDR1 SNHLY and CDR2 FYNNEI. The trim removed 0 bases at V and 7 bases at J, leaving 8 bases unmatched. This CDR3 has 15 amino acids. The chain's CDR3 is CASSEASGGWGEQYL. The CDR3 DNA follows: TGTGCCAGCAGTGAAGCGTCAGGGGGCTGGGGGGAGCAGTACCTC.

This clonotype was detected ten times or more. The chain uses TRBV6-5 and TRBJ2-3; tentatively, D is TRBD1 or TRBD2 (6 bases each). The CDR3 contains 13 residues. Germline V gene lookup returns CDR1 MNHEY and CDR2 SVGAGI. V was shortened by 2 bases and J by 8 bases, with 11 bases between the two germline ends. In nucleotides, the CDR3 is TGTGCCAGCAGTTACGGCCCGGGGGCTACGCAGTATTTT. It yields the protein CASSYGPGATQYF.

In this sample, this clonotype turned up many times. This chain links TRBV7-2 with TRBJ1-6, with 8 bases matching TRBD1. V shed 3 bases and J 10 bases; nucleotides not matched to a gene: 8. The CDR3 totals 15 residues. In germline, CDR1 is SGHTA, CDR2 FQGNSA. CDR3 coding DNA: TGTGCCAGCAGCTTGACGGACAGGGTCGAGTCACCCCTCCACTTT. It yields the protein CASSLTDRVESPLHF.

There are many counts of this clonotype. The V call is TRBV12-3 or TRBV12-4, the J call TRBJ2-7, with 8 bases that match TRBD2. The CDR3 has 13 residues. V gave up 6 bases and J gave up 7 bases; unmatched junction bases: 8. DNA for the CDR3: TGTGCCAGCAGCATTAGCGGGATGGGGGAGCAGTACTTC. This encodes CASSISGMGEQYF.

This clonotype has at least ten counts. The chain couples TRBV15 to TRBJ2-5; a weak D match, TRBD2 (5 bases). CDR1 and CDR2 (germline): LNHNV, YYDKDF (reference sequence). The CDR3 runs 16 residues. V lost 1 base and J lost 0, with 12 bases in between. The CDR3: CATSRALPADQETQYF. In DNA, the CDR3 is TGTGCCACCAGCAGAGCTCTTCCAGCGGACCAAGAGACCCAGTACTTC. The full variable domain, with the rest looked up from reference TRBV15 and TRBJ2-5, is DAMVIQNPRYQVTQFGKPVTLSCSQTLNHNVMYWYQQKSSQAPKLLFHYYDKDFNNEADTPDNFQSRRPNTSFCFLDIRSPGLGDTAMYLCATSRALPADQETQYFGPGTRLLVL.

This clonotype was seen at least ten times. The V call is TRBV19, the J call TRBJ1-1; no clear D gene. The CDR3 length is 14 residues. V lost 7 bases and J lost 1, with 13 bases in between. Germline assignment: CDR1 LNHDA and CDR2 SQIVND (reference sequence). CDR3 loop: CASTLTGPNTEAFF. The CDR3 region has the DNA TGTGCCAGTACCCTTACGGGCCCGAACACTGAAGCTTTCTTT.

Many counts were recorded for this clonotype. This sequence joins TRBV3-1 and TRBJ1-1; D is undetermined. This CDR3 has 15 residues. V dropped 3 bases and J dropped 4 bases, with 15 bases sitting between them. Germline V gives CDR1 LGHDT, CDR2 YNNKEL (reference sequence). Written as DNA, the CDR3 is TGTGCCAGCAGCCACAAGGTTGGGTTTGGCACTGAAGCTTTCTTT. Translating it yields CASSHKVGFGTEAFF.

The chain uses TRBV20-1 and TRBJ2-7, with D possibly TRBD1 on 6 matching bases. Germline values: CDR1 DFQATT, CDR2 SNEGSKA (reference sequence). The CDR3 consists of 16 residues. V dropped 0 bases and J dropped 0 bases, with 15 bases sitting between them. The CDR3 spells CSARDRPGQPSYEQYF. The CDR3 nucleotides read TGCAGTGCTAGAGATCGCCCCGGACAGCCCTCCTACGAGCAGTACTTC.

Comment on this clonotype: Being one base from a much bigger clone, this may be a read error. The rearrangement uses TRBV2 and TRBJ1-5, with D hard to call. CDR3 length: 15 residues. Germline loops: CDR1 SNHLY, CDR2 FYNNEI. The CDR3 DNA is TGTGCCAGCAGTGAAGCGGAGGGCGAGAATCGGCCCCAGCATTTT. Translation: CASSEAEGENRPQHF.

This clonotype appeared many times. The chain couples TRBV29-1 to TRBJ2-7; D call uncertain. Trimming left V 4 bases short and J 0 bases short, with 10 bases between. Germline loops: CDR1 SQVTM, CDR2 ANQGSEA. This CDR3 has 13 residues. The CDR3 region is CSVGQKSSYEQYF. The CDR3 DNA reads TGCAGCGTTGGGCAGAAGAGCTCCTACGAGCAGTACTTC.

The table lists this clonotype with many counts. The chain employs TRBV7-2 and TRBJ2-2; D is unclear. The germline V gene encodes CDR1 SGHTA and CDR2 FQGNSA. The CDR3 consists of 14 residues. V was pared by 5 bases and J by 4 bases, with 11 bases between. The CDR3 nucleotides are TGTGCCAGCAGCCGACGTATGGGCACCGGGGAGCTGTTTTTT. As protein: CASSRRMGTGELFF.

The chain employs TRBV24-1 and TRBJ1-2; no firm D call. This CDR3 has 14 amino acids. The germline gives CDR1 KGHDR, CDR2 SFDVKD. V gave up 4 bases and J gave up 7 bases, with 15 bases separating them. CDR3 in amino acids: CATSDPGAKSGYTF. The DNA of the CDR3 is TGTGCCACCAGTGACCCGGGCGCAAAGTCTGGCTACACCTTC.

This clonotype was recorded a few times. One junction end does not reproduce the germline sequence, and a read error may be involved. The V call is TRBV18, the J call TRBJ1-5; 8 bases match TRBD1. The CDR3 is 16 amino acids. From germline, CDR1 is KGHSH and CDR2 LQKENI. CDR3 residues: CASSPLDRGGDQPQHF. The CDR3 DNA reads TGTGCCAGCTCGCCACTTGACAGGGGCGGAGATCAGCCCCAGCATTTT.

This clonotype was seen a handful of times. The genes are TRBV3-1 and TRBJ2-6; TRBD1 or TRBD2 may be the D gene (5 bases each). The CDR3 consists of 15 residues. V was pared by 1 base and J by 1 base, with 5 bases between. Germline CDR1 reads LGHDT; CDR2 reads YNNKEL (reference sequence). Here the CDR3 DNA reads TGTGCCAGCAGCCAAGGGGGGTCTGGGGCCAACGTCCTGACTTTC. Amino acids: CASSQGGSGANVLTF. The variable domain in full, completed from reference TRBV3-1 and TRBJ2-6, reads DTAVSQTPKYLVTQMGNDKSIKCEQNLGHDTMYWYKQDSKKFLKIMFSYNNKELIINETVPNRFSPKSPDKAHLNLHINSLELGDSAVYFCASSQGGSGANVLTFGAGSRLTVL.

At least ten counts were recorded for this clonotype. V gene TRBV12-3 or TRBV12-4 combines with J gene TRBJ1-1; D may be TRBD1 (6 bases). V lost 8 bases, J lost 0 bases, and 19 bases lay in between. The CDR3 totals 16 residues. CDR3 amino acids: CASGRQSGTLNTEAFF. The CDR3 nucleotides are TGTGCCAGCGGAAGACAATCCGGGACATTGAACACTGAAGCTTTCTTT.

This chain uses TRBV2 with TRBJ2-2; 7 bases map to TRBD1. The CDR3 is 16 residues long. Germline V CDR1 and CDR2: SNHLY, FYNNEI. J lost 4 bases, V lost 3 bases, and 8 bases had no gene match. The CDR3 is CASSDWATGLTGELFF. The CDR3 DNA sequence: TGTGCCAGCAGTGATTGGGCGACAGGGCTCACCGGGGAGCTGTTTTTT. The whole variable domain, filled in from reference TRBV2 and TRBJ2-2, reads EPEVTQTPSHQVTQMGQEVILRCVPISNHLYFYWYRQILGQKVEFLVSFYNNEISEKSEIFDDQFSVERPDGSNFTLKIRSTKLEDSAMYFCASSDWATGLTGELFFGEGSRLTVL.

This clonotype was recorded many times. This chain joins TRBV28 and TRBJ2-6; D is uncertain. The CDR3 contains 15 residues. Trimming cost V 7 bases and J 0 bases, with 10 bases left between them. Germline V gives CDR1 MDHEN, CDR2 SYDVKM. DNA of the CDR3: TGTGCCAGCATGACCCTCTTCTCTGGGGCCAACGTCCTGACTTTC. Its protein is CASMTLFSGANVLTF.

Written as DNA, the CDR3 is TGTGCCAGCAGTTTGTGGAGTCGAGAGACCCAGTACTTC. Translated, it gives CASSLWSRETQYF. This chain connects TRBV27 to TRBJ2-5, with unresolved D. This CDR3 has 13 residues. Germline V lookup: CDR1 MNHEY, CDR2 SMNVEV (reference sequence). V gave up 3 bases and J gave up 4 bases, with 9 bases separating them.

The rearrangement links TRBV20-1 to TRBJ1-1, with TRBD1 matching 9 bases. This CDR3 comprises 13 residues. Unmatched junction bases numbered 0, after V lost 1 base and J lost 3 bases. Germline V gene lookup returns CDR1 DFQATT and CDR2 SNEGSKA (reference sequence). The CDR3 sequence is CSARGDRDTEAFF. CDR3 in DNA: TGCAGTGCTAGAGGGGACAGGGACACTGAAGCTTTCTTT.

This clonotype was detected ten times or more. The V and J genes are TRBV12-3 or TRBV12-4 and TRBJ1-5; 10 bases are a match to TRBD1. With 5 bases clipped from V and 4 bases from J, the junction kept 5 bases outside the gene matches. The CDR3 sequence is 15 residues long. DNA for the CDR3: TGTGCCAGCAGTCCCGCGGGACAGGGGAATCAGCCCCAGCATTTT. It codes for CASSPAGQGNQPQHF.

The chain recombines TRBV6-2 or TRBV6-3 with TRBJ1-1; D is unclear. Between the trimmed V and J ends, which lost 5 bases and 0 bases, there was a span of 4 bases. Germline values: CDR1 MNHEY, CDR2 SVGEGT. This CDR3 contains 12 residues. CDR3 nucleotides: TGTGCCAGCAGTAACTTGAACACTGAAGCTTTCTTT. Translated, it gives CASSNLNTEAFF.

This clonotype was observed many times. The chain employs TRBV12-5 and TRBJ2-2; TRBD1 matches at 8 bases. V gave up 5 bases and J gave up 1 base; unmatched junction bases: 9. The CDR3 loop spans 17 amino acids. CDR1 and CDR2 (germline): LGHNT, FRNRAP. In DNA, the CDR3 is TGTGCTAGTGGTAACGCCGCCGGGACAGGGAACACCGGGGAGCTGTTTTTT. It specifies CASGNAAGTGNTGELFF.

This clonotype was counted only a few times. The rearrangement links TRBV5-8 to TRBJ2-5, with 8 bases identical to TRBD2. V lost 4 bases to trimming and J lost 3 bases; unmatched junction nucleotides: 8. CDR1 is SGHTS, CDR2 YDEGEE, per germline. The CDR3 consists of 15 residues. CDR3 residues: CASSPRGGRKETQYF. The CDR3 coding sequence is TGTGCCAGCAGCCCGAGGGGCGGGAGGAAAGAGACCCAGTACTTC.

The J gene is TRBJ2-5, the V gene TRBV7-2, with D perhaps matching TRBD1 (6 bases). There are 13 residues in the CDR3. V lost 2 bases and J 7 bases, leaving 11 bases between the germline ends. Germline assignment: CDR1 SGHTA and CDR2 FQGNSA. In nucleotides, the CDR3 is TGTGCCAGCAGCTTAACCCACAGGGCGACCCAGTACTTC. Translating it yields CASSLTHRATQYF.

This clonotype was seen ten or more times. The gene calls are TRBV20-1 and TRBJ2-5, with 7 positions matching TRBD2. V shed 4 bases, J shed 5 bases, and the junction held 7 bases outside the gene matches. CDR3 length equals 13 residues. Germline V gene lookup returns CDR1 DFQATT and CDR2 SNEGSKA (reference sequence). As DNA, the CDR3 is TGCAGTGCTACGGGGAGGGTCGGGGAGACCCAGTACTTC. It specifies CSATGRVGETQYF.

This clonotype was recorded many times. V usage is TRBV12-3 or TRBV12-4 and J usage is TRBJ2-7, with D unresolved. The V and J ends lost 3 bases and 2 bases respectively, with 11 bases between them. This CDR3 comprises 14 residues. CDR3 region: CASSFRATTYEQYF. The CDR3 DNA sequence: TGTGCCAGCAGTTTTCGGGCAACTACCTACGAGCAGTACTTC.

This clonotype was found many times. The gene calls are TRBV10-3 and TRBJ1-2, with D unclear. The ends were cut back, 8 bases at V and 2 bases at J, with 24 bases in the middle. This CDR3 spans 17 amino acids. The germline V gene has CDR1 ENHRY and CDR2 SYGVKD. CDR3 coding DNA: TGTGCCATCCCCTCAGCCGAAGGAACTCCCGAAAACTATGGCTACACCTTC. It encodes CAIPSAEGTPENYGYTF.

The sample holds many counts of this clonotype. The chain has TRBV5-1 and TRBJ2-7; no clear D gene. Germline V gives CDR1 SGHRS, CDR2 YFSETQ. The CDR3 length is 12 residues. V was cut by 0 bases and J by 3 bases, with 4 bases left in between. In DNA, the CDR3 is TGCGCCAGCAGCTTGGAGGGCTACGAGCAGTACTTC. It yields the protein CASSLEGYEQYF.

In its sample, this clonotype was seen many times. This chain uses TRBV5-1 with TRBJ1-2, with D possibly being TRBD1 (5 bases). The germline V gene has CDR1 SGHRS and CDR2 YFSETQ. Trimming left V 0 bases short and J 4 bases short, with 13 bases between. The CDR3 totals 15 residues. CDR3 residues: CASSLGVQAIYGYTF. The CDR3 DNA reads as TGCGCCAGCAGCTTGGGTGTACAGGCGATCTATGGCTACACCTTC.